Listed below are T cell receptor beta chains from one sample, sequenced in a study of blood T cell repertoires in COVID-19. Measured with immunoSEQ multiplex PCR; TCRdb has only the in-frame clones, and not every one. This table has about 270,000 clones, roughly 91% appearing once. The sample consisted of PBMCs or T cells enriched from blood (not recorded which). The receptors originated from a woman aged 40 to 50 with acute COVID-19. The CDR3 runs from the conserved cysteine through the conserved F or W. The order of the fields is J gene, V gene, D gene, clone size, CDR3 DNA, CDR3 protein. D genes are given only for firm matches. Size is stated for part of the rows, as once, few or many counts, or as a class when the clone is expanded.

>TRBJ1-2|TRBV28|TRBD1|.
TGTGCCAGCAGTCCCCCGGGACAGGGCGGGTATGGCTACACCTTC
CASSPPGQGGYGYTF
>TRBJ2-2|TRBV21-1|.|few
TGTGCCAGCGAGCGGGGGGGCCTTCCCGGGGAGCTGTTTTTT
CASERGGLPGELFF
>TRBJ2-5|TRBV30|TRBD2|.
TGTGCCTGGAGTGTAGGACTAGCGGGGGAGACCCAGTACTTC
CAWSVGLAGETQYF
>TRBJ1-2|TRBV28|.|.
TGTGCCAGCGGAGTTCCCCCCTATGTGGGCTACACCTTC
CASGVPPYVGYTF
>TRBJ2-5|TRBV15|TRBD1|.
TGTGCCACCAGCGCGCCCGGGACAGGGTTGGAGACCCAGTACTTC
CATSAPGTGLETQYF
>TRBJ2-7|TRBV11-3|.|.
TGTGCCAGCAGCCCCGGGGGCTCCTACGAGCAGTACTTC
CASSPGGSYEQYF
>TRBJ2-5|TRBV12-3/TRBV12-4|.|.
TGTGCCAGCAGTTCCTACCAAGAGACCCAGTACTTC
CASSSYQETQYF
>TRBJ1-5|TRBV2|.|once
TGTGCCAGCAGTGAAAGTAACTATAGCAATCAGCCCCAGCATTTT
CASSESNYSNQPQHF
>TRBJ2-1|TRBV7-9|TRBD2|.
TGTGCCAGCAGCTTAGAAGAGCGGGAGGGCCGCAATGAGCAGTTCTTC
CASSLEEREGRNEQFF
>TRBJ2-7|TRBV27|TRBD1|.
TGTGCCAGCAGACGGGACAGGTTTGAGAACGAGCAGTACTTC
CASRRDRFENEQYF
>TRBJ1-2|TRBV30|TRBD1|once
TGTGCCTGGAGTGTGAACTTACCGGGACAGAGCTTC
CAWSVNLPGQSF
>TRBJ1-4|TRBV19|.|.
TGTGCCAGTACGTCGAGTGCAACTAATGAAAAACTGTTTTTT
CASTSSATNEKLFF
>TRBJ2-1|TRBV28|TRBD2|.
TGTGCCAGCAGTGATTGGGGGACTAGCTCCTACAATGAGCAGTTCTTC
CASSDWGTSSYNEQFF
>TRBJ2-1|TRBV7-9|TRBD2|.
TGTGCCAGCAGCTTAGTTCGCTGGGAGGGCTGGAATGAGCAGTTCTTC
CASSLVRWEGWNEQFF
>TRBJ1-1|TRBV21-1|.|.
TGTGCCAGCAGCGGGGTCGGGGTGAACACTGAAGCTTTCTTT
CASSGVGVNTEAFF
>TRBJ1-2|TRBV28|.|.
TGTGCCAGCAGTTTGGCAGGGGCGCGATATAACTATGGCTACACCTTC
CASSLAGARYNYGYTF
>TRBJ2-3|TRBV6-7|TRBD2|.
TGTGCCACCTCCGCCCCCGGACTAGCGGGAGGAAGCACAGATACGCAGTATTTT
CATSAPGLAGGSTDTQYF
>TRBJ1-1|TRBV5-1|.|.
TGCGCCAGCAGCTTGGCACTGGGGGCGAGGTTTGCTTTCTTT
CASSLALGARFAFF
>TRBJ1-6|TRBV19|.|.
TGTGCCAGTAGTATCAGGGACTACTCCTATAATTCACCCCTCCACTTT
CASSIRDYSYNSPLHF
>TRBJ2-7|TRBV19|TRBD1|.
TGTGCCAGTAGCAAATCTACAGGGGCCTACGAGCAGTACTTC
CASSKSTGAYEQYF
>TRBJ2-1|TRBV3-1/TRBV3-2|TRBD2|.
TGTGCCAGCAGGGGACTAGGGGGGAATGAGCAGTTCTTC
CASRGLGGNEQFF
>TRBJ2-2|TRBV11-2|.|.
TGTGCCAGCAGCATCCCCGGGAGGAACACCGGGGAGCTGTTTTTT
CASSIPGRNTGELFF
>TRBJ2-7|TRBV5-5|.|.
TGTGCCAGCAGTAGCGGAACGTCCTACGAGCAGTACTTC
CASSSGTSYEQYF
>TRBJ1-5|TRBV15|.|.
TGTGCCACCAGCAGAGCTGGCCAGGATTGGGAGCCCCAGCATTTT
CATSRAGQDWEPQHF
>TRBJ2-5|TRBV5-1|.|.
TGCGCCAGCAGCTTGTCCCCCCTACAAGAGACCCAGTACTTC
CASSLSPLQETQYF
>TRBJ2-1|TRBV28|TRBD2|many
TGTGCCAGCAGTTTACTAGCGGGACACAATGAGCAGTTCTTC
CASSLLAGHNEQFF
>TRBJ2-2|TRBV28|.|once
TGTGCCAGCAACCCAGGAGGGGTAGGCGGGGAGCTGTTTTTT
CASNPGGVGGELFF
>TRBJ1-6|TRBV12-3/TRBV12-4|TRBD1|once
TGTGCCAGCAGTTCCGGGACAGCTTCACCCCTCCACTTT
CASSSGTASPLHF
>TRBJ1-5|TRBV4-2|.|.
TGTGCCAGCAGCCAAGGACAGGTAGAAAGGAATCAGCCCCAGCATTTT
CASSQGQVERNQPQHF
>TRBJ2-7|TRBV13|.|once
TGTGCCAGCAAGTGGACTCGCCAGTACGAGCAGTACTTC
CASKWTRQYEQYF
>TRBJ2-5|TRBV7-8|.|.
TGTGCCAGCAGCCTCCACGCGGTGGTCCTCGAGACCCAGTACTTC
CASSLHAVVLETQYF
>TRBJ1-2|TRBV9|.|.
TGTGCCAGCAGCGTAGAGATAGGTGCGGGGACCTATGGCTACACCTTC
CASSVEIGAGTYGYTF
>TRBJ2-7|TRBV29-1|.|.
TGCAGCGTTCTCGTAGGGTGGGGCCCAGGATACGAGCAGTACTTC
CSVLVGWGPGYEQYF
>TRBJ1-2|TRBV30|TRBD1|.
TGTGCCTGGTTCAGCGACAGGGGGTTAGGCTACACCTTC
CAWFSDRGLGYTF
>TRBJ1-2|TRBV15|.|.
TGTGCCACCAGCAGAGCGGGTAACTATGGCTACACCTTC
CATSRAGNYGYTF
>TRBJ1-2|TRBV27|TRBD1|.
TGTGCCAGCAGTCCGGGACAGGGAGGGTATGGCTACACCTTC
CASSPGQGGYGYTF
>TRBJ2-7|TRBV3-1/TRBV3-2|.|.
TGTGCCAGCAGCCGCAGGTTCGCCTACGAGCAGTACTTC
CASSRRFAYEQYF
>TRBJ2-1|TRBV18|TRBD2|.
TGTGCCAGCTCACCAGGGCTAGCGGGAGGGAACGAGCAGTTCTTC
CASSPGLAGGNEQFF
>TRBJ2-5|TRBV6-5|TRBD1|.
TGTGCCAGCAGTTACGCCCCGTGGGGACAGACATTTGACCAGTACTTC
CASSYAPWGQTFDQYF
>TRBJ2-3|TRBV29-1|.|.
TGCAGCGTTGAAGGGCCAGGTAGCACAGATACGCAGTATTTT
CSVEGPGSTDTQYF
>TRBJ1-3|TRBV19|.|.
TGTGCCAGCCGAACAGGTTCCTCTGGAAACACCATATATTTT
CASRTGSSGNTIYF
>TRBJ2-4|TRBV20-1|TRBD2|.
TGCAGTGCTAGTTTAGCGGGAGACCGGGGCATTCAGTACTTC
CSASLAGDRGIQYF
>TRBJ2-7|TRBV11-2|.|.
TGTGCCAGCAGCTTAGCCAGAGAGGGCAGCTTAAAGCAGTACTTC
CASSLAREGSLKQYF
>TRBJ2-1|TRBV9|.|.
TGTGCCAGCAGCGTAGGGGCAGGGAACCTAGCGAACCCCACCTACAATGAGCAGTTCTTC
CASSVGAGNLANPTYNEQFF
>TRBJ1-2|TRBV18|.|once
TGTGCCAGCTCACCACCAGCACGTCTCTATGGCTACACCTTC
CASSPPARLYGYTF
>TRBJ2-3|TRBV4-1|TRBD2|.
TGCGCCAGCAGCCTCCCCAGGGCTAGCGGGGGCACAGATACGCAGTATTTT
CASSLPRASGGTDTQYF
>TRBJ1-1|TRBV11-2|.|.
TGTGCCAGCAGCTCGGGAGGGAGTAACACTGAAGCTTTCTTT
CASSSGGSNTEAFF
>TRBJ1-5|TRBV19|.|.
TGTGCCACTTCAGACAGGTTGGGACAGCCCCAGCATTTT
CATSDRLGQPQHF
>TRBJ1-5|TRBV7-2|TRBD1|.
TGTGCCAGCAGCTTGGGGACAGGGGGGGCATCGCCCCAGCATTTT
CASSLGTGGASPQHF
>TRBJ1-1|TRBV6-5|.|.
TGTGCCAGCAGCCCCACAGGGAACACTGAAGCTTTCTTT
CASSPTGNTEAFF
>TRBJ2-3|TRBV7-6|TRBD2|.
TGTGCCAGCAGCAATAGAGGGAGGGCAACCGCGGGGGATACGCAGTATTTT
CASSNRGRATAGDTQYF
>TRBJ1-1|TRBV6-5|TRBD1|.
TGTGCCAGCAGTATCACAGGGGGCGTAATCGCTGAAGCTTTCTTT
CASSITGGVIAEAFF